This TCR beta chain emerged from a study of T cell clonotyping in hematopoietic cell transplantation (dated by TCRdb to about 2021). For the study in its entirety: The study collected 135 blood samples from 35 consecutive transplant recipients and their related donors. Patients were recruited between September 2015 and 2017 and followed until late 2020 or death. Study-wide findings and limitations: Overlap with donor repertoires was found for only a small fraction of recipient repertoires, with over 95% found to appear de novo at the given depth. Broader posttransplant TCR repertoire diversity was predicted by donor and pretransplant recipient Inverse Simpson Index values. Sample size was limited, and cells were not sorted, so CD4 and CD8 repertoire contributions could not be separated. Recipient TCR diversity fell after transplant, with pathologically expanded clonotypes rising progressively from day 30 to day 180.

To note about this clone: What antigen it recognizes has not been identified. The record has no base qualities; no much larger clone is one base away.

Blood samples for TCR beta sequencing were provided by related transplant donors. Nuclei Lysis Solution was used to extract genomic DNA from fresh or cryopreserved unfractionated peripheral blood mononuclear cells. With the immunoSEQ assay, which is a bias-controlled multiplex PCR relying on V- and J-specific primers, TCR beta CDR3 regions were amplified from genomic DNA. A proprietary barcode and Illumina adapter sequences were added to the CDR3 amplicons in a second PCR step. CDR3 libraries were sequenced on an Illumina MiSeq instrument. In the authors' own workflow: Export and quality control were done with immunoSEQ Analyzer 3.0, while downstream analyses used R Bioconductor and Immunarch. Only productive rearrangements within the normalized downsampled data set were used in the calculation of repertoire metrics. Pathologically expanded clonotypes were defined as those larger than 5 templates in the normalized cohort. The Inverse Simpson Index served as the measure of repertoire diversity. CMV-specificity analyses were carried out on the non-normalized data set to capture all clonotypes. The clones in this table, taken by TCRdb from immuneACCESS, are in-frame only. Not every clone is retained; where verified, under half of the shortfall comes from an unresolved V gene, and the cause of the rest is unknown. V and J calls and clone size are given by that table; D and trimming were obtained from the DNA. The sample yields about 27,000 clones; about 94% were counted once. The top ten hold 1.1% to 1.5% of the sample.

The germline V gene encodes CDR1 GTSNPN and CDR2 SVGIG (reference sequence). V drops 5 bases and J drops 4 bases, leaving 11 bases in between. The CDR3 goes from the cysteine to the phenylalanine over 13 residues. Only the CDR3 region is kept as DNA, spanning 39 bases read in frame from base 1. The receptor was isolated from a man aged 50 or older in good health. Some clones in this sample may be carry-over from other donors' samples. Recombination joined TRBV30 with TRBJ2-2; no D segment can be confidently identified. The sequenced material came from peripheral blood mononuclear cells. CDR3 reads: CAWSPEFTGELFF. The DNA is TGTGCCTGGTCTCCAGAATTCACCGGGGAGCTGTTTTTT. This CDR3, with the reference TRBV30 and TRBJ2-2 proteins standing in past its ends, gives the full variable domain SQTIHQWPATLVQPVGSPLSLECTVEGTSNPNLYWYRQAAGRGLQLLFYSVGIGQISSEVPQNLSASRPQDRQFILSSKKLLLSDSGFYLCAWSPEFTGELFFGEGSRLTVL.